The text below deals with one T cell receptor (beta chain). Its target antigen remains unknown. Base qualities are missing; no much larger clone stands one base away. This entry is derived from a study of T-cell memory formation after mild COVID-19 (dated by TCRdb to about 2021). For context, the study as a whole: Most TCR sequence clusters were specific to one of the two donors. In a couple of donors, T-cell clones that expanded and contracted after mild COVID-19 were tracked by sequencing TCRalpha and TCRbeta repertoires over time. The cohort comprised two young, previously healthy adult volunteers, one female and one male. General findings and caveats noted by the study authors: Whether the second-wave clones peaking on day 37 were SARS-CoV-2 specific was not confirmed. The study covered only a couple of mild cases, and larger cohorts including severe cases with pre-infection samples were considered necessary. Some responding clones were found in pre-infection memory, which suggests that pre-existing cross-reactive memory T cells took part in the SARS-CoV-2 response. Contracting CD4+ clones were found mainly in CM and EM memory subsets, while CD8+ clones were enriched in EMRA. From day 15 to 85, contracting clones showed balanced CD4/CD8 phenotypes, whereas a second wave of clones that expanded from day 15 to 37 leaned towards CD4+.

Ficoll-Paque density gradient centrifugation was used to isolate PBMCs. From a lookup of the germline V gene, CDR1 and CDR2 are SGHRS and YFSETQ. Spanning cysteine to phenylalanine, the CDR3 consists of 12 amino acids. Only CDR3 DNA is held: 36 bases, read in frame from base 1. Cut back by 2 bases and 6 bases, the V and J ends lie 8 bases apart. Instrument on record: Illumina NovaSeq 6000. cDNA libraries for TCRalpha and TCRbeta were prepared by 5'RACE using constant-segment primers, with sample barcodes and unique molecular identifiers added. RNA was extracted from every sample with Trizol reagent. The libraries were amplified in two PCR steps, and the second step added a second sample barcode and Illumina TruSeq adapters. The libraries were sequenced on an Illumina NovaSeq using 2 x 150 bp paired-end reads. The authors' analysis ran thus. With migec v1.2.7, reads were demultiplexed and then collapsed into UMI-guided consensus sequences. Using mixcr v2.1.11, UMI consensuses were aligned to TRA and TRB V and J templates and then assembled into clonotypes. A clonotype was counted as expanded or contracted only if both edgeR and NoisET called the change significant, with noise models trained on biological replicates. For edgeR calls, a false discovery rate-adjusted p below 0.01 and a log2 fold-change threshold of 1 were applied. As an exploratory analysis of dynamics, PCA with hierarchical clustering was applied to max-normalized trajectories of the 1000 most abundant clonotypes. Separately sequenced CD4+ and CD8+ repertoires were used to assign a CD4 or CD8 phenotype to each responding clone. TCRdb trimmed public reads at Q25 via fastp, called clones via MiXCR and kept in-frame beta chains. Identical CDR3 proteins give one entry, which carries the most common genes and DNA. V and J calls and clone size were set by TCRdb, not the authors. This sample is represented by 250,000 to 300,000 distinct CDR3 sequences; 15% to 20% of them were singletons. The top ten clones comprise 22% of the sample.

The sequenced sample was PBMCs or a T cell subset sorted from them (not recorded which). Recombination connected TRBV5-1 to TRBJ1-2; the D gene is perhaps TRBD1, on 5 matching bases. The TCR sequence derives from a young man who had mild COVID-19 (a few samples of this study predate the infection). The sample titles of this study are shuffled in the database, so cell type and time point are left out; the donor was told from shared clones. The nucleotides read TGCGCCAGCAGCTTCGGGGCTGATGGCTACACCTTC. It codes for CASSFGADGYTF.